The 30 T cell receptor beta chains below were found in one sample sequenced in a study of cytomegalovirus exposure and HLA in healthy donors. Clones were sequenced by immunoSEQ multiplex PCR, and TCRdb holds only the in-frame ones, with some missing. The sample records 200,000 to 250,000 clones, around 86% being singletons. Sequencing was performed on PBMCs. The source is a woman younger than 35 in good health and CMV-seropositive.

The DNA for the CDR3 is TGTGCCAGCAGTCAGGGCTCTGGAAACACCATATATTTT. Residues: CASSQGSGNTIYF. V gene TRBV6-1 combines with J gene TRBJ1-3, with a tentative D call TRBD1 (5 bases). The length of the CDR3 is 13 residues. Germline CDR1 and CDR2: MNHNS and SASEGT. V gave up 5 bases and J gave up 0 bases, with 5 bases separating them.

With respect to this clone: The sample carries other DNA sequences with the same CDR3. The DNA for the CDR3 is TGTGCCAGCAGCTTAGCGACAGGTAATCAGCCCCAGCATTTT. Amino acid sequence: CASSLATGNQPQHF. This chain joins TRBV7-9 and TRBJ1-5; D might be TRBD1 (6 bases). CDR3 length: 14 residues. Germline CDR1 and CDR2: SEHNR and FQNEAQ (reference sequence). With 0 bases removed from V and 4 bases from J, the gap between germline ends came to 7 bases.

This clone was counted a few times. The chain carries TRBV7-9 and TRBJ1-1; the match to TRBD1 covers 8 bases. The germline V gene has CDR1 SEHNR and CDR2 FQNEAQ (reference sequence). Germline trimming cut 1 base from V and 5 bases from J; bases unmatched to any gene: 12. The CDR3 extends over 17 amino acids. The CDR3 loop reads CASSLGFLWTGRTEAFF. CDR3 sequence (DNA): TGTGCCAGCAGCTTAGGTTTCCTTTGGACAGGGCGGACTGAAGCTTTCTTT. Drawing the rest from reference TRBV7-9 and TRBJ1-1, the complete variable domain is DTGVSQNPRHKITKRGQNVTFRCDPISEHNRLYWYRQTLGQGPEFLTYFQNEAQLEKSRLLSDRFSAERPKGSFSTLEIQRTEQGDSAMYLCASSLGFLWTGRTEAFFGQGTRLTVV.

The V call is TRBV28, the J call TRBJ2-1; maybe TRBD1 (6 bases). Germline CDR1 and CDR2: MDHEN and SYDVKM. The V gene lost 7 bases and the J gene lost 8 bases, with 15 bases spanning the gap. This CDR3 comprises 13 residues. DNA of the CDR3: TGTGCCAGCATTAATACAGGGATCGATGAGCAGTTCTTC. The encoded protein is CASINTGIDEQFF.

V and J are TRBV27 and TRBJ2-7; 9 bases are shared with TRBD1. Germline loops: CDR1 MNHEY, CDR2 SMNVEV (reference sequence). The CDR3 contains 19 residues. With V trimmed by 8 bases and J by 0 bases, 20 bases remained unmatched. CDR3 amino acids: CASATSGTGPWRRSYEQYF. The CDR3 region has the DNA TGTGCCAGCGCTACCTCCGGGACAGGGCCCTGGCGTCGCTCCTACGAGCAGTACTTC.

This sequence joins TRBV7-2 and TRBJ2-7, with 8 bases lining up with TRBD1. The length of the CDR3 is 17 residues. Trimming took 5 bases from V and 3 from J; bases not matched to a gene: 15. Germline V gene sequence: CDR1 SGHTA, CDR2 FQGNSA. The CDR3 loop reads CASSEKPGGRSSYEQYF. The CDR3 coding sequence is TGTGCCAGCAGCGAGAAGCCAGGGGGCAGGTCTAGCTACGAGCAGTACTTC.

V gene TRBV5-1 combines with J gene TRBJ1-2; 9 bases match TRBD1. The CDR3 length is 16 residues. J gave up 4 bases and V 5 bases, and 12 bases lay outside the gene matches. Germline V CDR1 and CDR2: SGHRS, YFSETQ. CDR3 nucleotide sequence: TGCGCCAGCAGTCTCACAATTACGGGACAGGGCTATGGCTACACCTTC. The encoded protein is CASSLTITGQGYGYTF.

The rearrangement uses TRBV5-1 and TRBJ2-3; 11 bases align to TRBD2. The CDR3 length is 16 residues. Germline V gene data show CDR1 as SGHRS and CDR2 as YFSETQ. V lost 2 bases and J lost 5; bases outside the gene matches: 7. The CDR3 nucleotides are TGCGCCAGCAGCTTTAGCGGGAGGGCCGAGATAGATACGCAGTATTTT. It specifies CASSFSGRAEIDTQYF.

The CDR3 loop reads CASSLRREQFF. The CDR3 DNA reads TGTGCCAGCAGTTTACGGCGGGAGCAGTTCTTC. The V and J genes are TRBV28 and TRBJ2-1, with D hard to call. The V and J ends lost 2 bases and 10 bases respectively, with 6 bases between them. CDR1 is MDHEN and CDR2 is SYDVKM in the germline V gene. CDR3 size: 11 residues. The variable domain in full, with the rest retrieved from reference TRBV28 and TRBJ2-1, is DVKVTQSSRYLVKRTGEKVFLECVQDMDHENMFWYRQDPGLGLRLIYFSYDVKMKEKGDIPEGYSVSREKKERFSLILESASTNQTSMYLCASSLRREQFFGPGTRLTVL.

The rearrangement links TRBV5-1 to TRBJ2-1; D call uncertain. Germline V gives CDR1 SGHRS, CDR2 YFSETQ. V was trimmed by 0 bases and J by 8 bases, leaving 12 bases between them. The CDR3 has 14 amino acids. CDR3 sequence (DNA): TGCGCCAGCAGCTTGGACGCGAGAGTCGATGAGCAGTTCTTC. This encodes CASSLDARVDEQFF.

V and J are TRBV27 and TRBJ1-5; D uncertain. Germline V lookup: CDR1 MNHEY, CDR2 SMNVEV (reference sequence). Trimming removed 3 bases at V and 4 bases at J, with 13 bases between. This CDR3 is built from 15 residues. CDR3 residues: CASSFGGGWNQPQHF. The CDR3 nucleotides are TGTGCCAGCAGTTTCGGAGGAGGGTGGAATCAGCCCCAGCATTTT.

The rearrangement uses TRBV5-4 and TRBJ2-1; weak D call: TRBD2 (5 bases). The CDR3 consists of 14 residues. V was trimmed by 0 bases and J by 5 bases, leaving 9 bases between them. Germline loops: CDR1 SGHNT, CDR2 YYREEE (reference sequence). The CDR3 region has the DNA TGTGCCAGCAGCTTGGAGATGAGGGACAATGAGCAGTTCTTC. Amino acids: CASSLEMRDNEQFF.

The chain employs TRBV30 and TRBJ2-7; D gene uncertain. Trimming took off 5 bases at V and 0 bases at J, with 17 bases between the two ends. The CDR3 loop spans 15 amino acids. Per the germline V gene, CDR1 is GTSNPN and CDR2 is SVGIG (reference sequence). CDR3 loop: CAWWSIDMSSYEQYF. In DNA, the CDR3 is TGTGCCTGGTGGTCCATTGATATGAGCTCCTACGAGCAGTACTTC.

The rearrangement joins TRBV4-1 to TRBJ1-2; 9 bases map to TRBD1. The CDR3 consists of 15 residues. Germline trimming cut 1 base from V and 6 bases from J; bases unmatched to any gene: 6. Germline values: CDR1 MGHRA, CDR2 YSYEKL. The CDR3 coding sequence is TGCGCCAGCAGCCAAGTCGGTTGGACAGGGGATGGCTACACCTTC. It is translated as CASSQVGWTGDGYTF.

Notes on this clone: The junction shows a germline mismatch at one end, possibly a read error. This rearrangement joins TRBV6-1 to TRBJ1-2; D may be TRBD1 (5 bases). CDR3 length: 13 amino acids. Germline-derived CDR1 and CDR2 are MNHNS and SASEGT. The DNA of the CDR3 is TGTGCCAGCAGGGAAGGGGCTCCCTATGGCTACACCTTC. Encoded protein: CASREGAPYGYTF.

The chain is built from TRBV5-1 and TRBJ2-7; TRBD1 agrees at 9 bases. The CDR3 runs 14 residues. J was trimmed by 6 bases and V by 4 bases; bases with no gene match: 8. Germline V gene lookup returns CDR1 SGHRS and CDR2 YFSETQ. CDR3 DNA: TGCGCCAGCAGCCGTACGGGACAGGGTAGCGAGCAGTACTTC. Its protein product is CASSRTGQGSEQYF.

Turning to this clone: Other DNA sequences from this sample encode an identical CDR3 as well. This chain uses TRBV30 with TRBJ1-5; D not certain. This CDR3 has 13 amino acids. CDR1 GTSNPN and CDR2 SVGIG come from the germline V gene (reference sequence). Trimming cost V 0 bases and J 4 bases, with 7 bases left between them. The CDR3 protein is CAWSVRGNQPQHF. CDR3 coding DNA: TGTGCCTGGAGTGTGAGAGGGAATCAGCCCCAGCATTTT.

The rearrangement joins TRBV28 to TRBJ1-5, with 10 bases lining up with TRBD1. With V trimmed by 6 bases and J by 5 bases, 7 bases remained unmatched. CDR3 length equals 15 residues. Germline lookup yields CDR1 MDHEN and CDR2 SYDVKM. In DNA, the CDR3 is TGTGCCAGCAGCTTGACAGGGGGCTCCGATCAGCCCCAGCATTTT. Translation: CASSLTGGSDQPQHF.

V and J are TRBV10-2 and TRBJ2-1, with TRBD2 identical over 11 bases. V was pared by 4 bases and J by 3 bases, with 8 bases of the junction left unmatched. The CDR3 is 17 residues long. The germline V gene has CDR1 WSHSY and CDR2 SAAADI. CDR3 protein: CASSGAPGLAVYNEQFF. The DNA of the CDR3 is TGCGCCAGCAGTGGGGCACCGGGACTAGCGGTCTACAATGAGCAGTTCTTC.

The chain recombines TRBV27 with TRBJ2-1; a possible D gene is TRBD2 (5 bases). CDR1 and CDR2 (germline): MNHEY, SMNVEV (reference sequence). Trimming pared 8 bases from V and 0 bases from J, leaving 17 bases between. The CDR3 runs 16 residues. Here the CDR3 reads CASAFRSGISYNEQFF. The CDR3 region has the DNA TGTGCCAGCGCCTTTAGGTCGGGGATCTCCTACAATGAGCAGTTCTTC.

The chain has TRBV28 and TRBJ2-7; 8 nucleotides agree with TRBD2. Germline V gene sequence: CDR1 MDHEN, CDR2 SYDVKM. J lost 3 bases, V lost 6 bases, and 10 bases had no gene match. The CDR3 covers 15 residues. The DNA of the CDR3 is TGTGCCAGCAGCTCGCCGGGACTAGTTCACTACGAGCAGTACTTC. It encodes CASSSPGLVHYEQYF.

This clone has a single count. The V call is TRBV27, the J call TRBJ1-4; D uncertain. V dropped 0 bases and J dropped 4 bases, with 9 bases sitting between them. Germline CDR1 MNHEY, CDR2 SMNVEV (reference sequence). The CDR3 totals 15 residues. The CDR3 protein is CASSLSRVGNEKLFF. In nucleotides, the CDR3 is TGTGCCAGCAGTTTATCGAGGGTTGGTAATGAAAAACTGTTTTTT.

In nucleotides, the CDR3 is TGCGCCTTGAGCGTCTGGAACACCGGGGAGCTGTTTTTT. Residues: CALSVWNTGELFF. The chain carries TRBV29-1 and TRBJ2-2, with unresolved D. The CDR3 length is 13 residues. The germline CDR1 and CDR2 sequences are SQVTM and ANQGSEA.

This chain connects TRBV7-9 to TRBJ2-5; D may be TRBD2 (5 bases). CDR1 SEHNR and CDR2 FQNEAQ come from the germline V gene (reference sequence). Trimming removed 8 bases from V and 1 base from J, with 14 bases in between. The CDR3 is 14 residues long. CDR3 nucleotide sequence: TGTGCCAGCTTACGGGGTTCGGGCCAAGAGACCCAGTACTTC. This encodes CASLRGSGQETQYF. The variable domain in full, completed from reference TRBV7-9 and TRBJ2-5, reads DTGVSQNPRHKITKRGQNVTFRCDPISEHNRLYWYRQTLGQGPEFLTYFQNEAQLEKSRLLSDRFSAERPKGSFSTLEIQRTEQGDSAMYLCASLRGSGQETQYFGPGTRLLVL.

The gene calls are TRBV6-1 and TRBJ2-1, with D perhaps matching TRBD2 (5 bases). This CDR3 contains 16 residues. Germline lookup yields CDR1 MNHNS and CDR2 SASEGT. The V end was cut by 4 bases, the J end by 7 bases, with 20 bases between. The CDR3 reads CASSVPEAGLKNEQFF. The CDR3 DNA reads TGTGCCAGCAGTGTTCCGGAGGCGGGCCTGAAAAATGAGCAGTTCTTC.

This clone was picked up a small number of times. At one boundary the junction diverges from the germline segment, which might be a read error. The chain joins TRBV6-1 to TRBJ1-1, with 7 bases identical to TRBD1. The CDR3 length is 14 residues. CDR1 is MNHNS, CDR2 SASEGT, per germline. The CDR3: CASREGQVNTEAFF. Written as DNA, the CDR3 is TGTGCCAGCCGTGAAGGACAGGTGAACACTGAAGCTTTCTTT.

The chain links TRBV19 to TRBJ1-2; no definite D call. Germline V gene data show CDR1 as LNHDA and CDR2 as SQIVND (reference sequence). V lost 7 bases and J lost 0, with 15 bases in between. CDR3 size: 15 residues. In DNA form, the CDR3 reads TGTGCCAGTACCCGAGGAAGACCCGCTAACTATGGCTACACCTTC. Amino acid sequence: CASTRGRPANYGYTF.

The chain uses TRBV27 and TRBJ2-3; 10 positions agree with TRBD1. V trimming: 8 bases; J trimming: 4 bases; junction bases outside the gene matches: 6. Germline lookup yields CDR1 MNHEY and CDR2 SMNVEV (reference sequence). The CDR3 is 14 residues long. The CDR3 sequence: CASAGTGDSDTQYF. CDR3 in DNA: TGTGCCAGCGCAGGGACAGGGGATTCAGATACGCAGTATTTT.

The V call is TRBV29-1, the J call TRBJ2-1, with 12 bases identical to TRBD1. The CDR3 is 15 amino acids. Germline V gives CDR1 SQVTM, CDR2 ANQGSEA. The junction had 6 bases not matched to a gene; V was cut back by 1 base and J by 8 bases. The CDR3 nucleotides are TGCAGCGTTGAAGGGGACAGGGGGCAGGGCGATGAGCAGTTCTTC. It specifies CSVEGDRGQGDEQFF.

This chain connects TRBV27 to TRBJ1-1; 7 bases fit TRBD1. Germline-derived CDR1 and CDR2 are MNHEY and SMNVEV (reference sequence). CDR3 size: 15 residues. J lost 3 bases, V lost 4 bases, and 8 bases had no gene match. CDR3: CASSSYRGRHTEAFF. CDR3 nucleotides: TGTGCCAGCAGTTCCTACAGGGGACGACACACTGAAGCTTTCTTT.